A selection of T cell receptor beta chains follows, all from one sample in a study of T-cell reconstitution after alpha-beta-depleted transplantation in children. TCRdb ran MiXCR on the PCR reads and lists one entry per CDR3 protein. The data contain approximately 800,000 distinct CDR3 sequences, roughly 15% of them singletons. The input for sequencing was PBMCs, mostly from graft donor cells, taken 360 days after TCRalphabeta/CD19-depleted stem cell transplant. The receptor set was obtained from a male patient aged 10-17 years who had a stem cell transplant for acute lymphoblastic leukemia, so the T cells may come from the graft donor. CDR3s include the opening cysteine and the closing phenylalanine or tryptophan. Fields, in order: V gene, clone size, J gene, D gene, CDR3 protein, CDR3 DNA. D genes are given only for firm matches. Clone size is given for some rows only: seen once, a few or many times, or a class if the clone is expanded.

v_call: TRBV5-1; clone_size: few; j_call: TRBJ2-5; d_call: -; cdr3_aa: CASSFGGPFQETQYF; cdr3_nt: TGCGCCAGCAGCTTCGGAGGGCCGTTCCAAGAGACCCAGTACTTC
v_call: TRBV29-1; clone_size: -; j_call: TRBJ2-2; d_call: TRBD2; cdr3_aa: CSAGGSTGELFF; cdr3_nt: TGCAGCGCCGGGGGGAGTACCGGGGAGCTGTTTTTT
v_call: TRBV5-1; clone_size: -; j_call: TRBJ2-2; d_call: -; cdr3_aa: CASSLAPSEYTGELFF; cdr3_nt: TGCGCCAGCAGCTTGGCCCCTAGCGAGTACACCGGGGAGCTGTTTTTT
v_call: TRBV7-8; clone_size: -; j_call: TRBJ1-6; d_call: -; cdr3_aa: CASSLNPANSPLHF; cdr3_nt: TGTGCCAGCAGCTTAAATCCCGCCAATTCACCCCTCCACTTT
v_call: TRBV27; clone_size: -; j_call: TRBJ2-1; d_call: -; cdr3_aa: CASSFLNGDEQFF; cdr3_nt: TGTGCCAGCAGTTTCTTAAATGGCGATGAGCAGTTCTTC
v_call: TRBV28; clone_size: few; j_call: TRBJ2-1; d_call: TRBD2; cdr3_aa: CASSLSGPMGGFF; cdr3_nt: TGTGCCAGCAGCCTTAGCGGGCCCATGGGGGGGTTCTTC
v_call: TRBV7-2; clone_size: many; j_call: TRBJ2-5; d_call: -; cdr3_aa: CASSLVQDQETQYF; cdr3_nt: TGTGCCAGCAGCTTAGTCCAGGACCAAGAGACCCAGTACTTC
v_call: TRBV20-1; clone_size: many; j_call: TRBJ2-1; d_call: TRBD2; cdr3_aa: CSASGGRARGEQFF; cdr3_nt: TGCAGTGCTAGTGGCGGGAGGGCCAGGGGTGAGCAGTTCTTC
v_call: TRBV27; clone_size: -; j_call: TRBJ1-5; d_call: -; cdr3_aa: CASSWGGGNQPQHF; cdr3_nt: TGTGCCAGCTCTTGGGGGGGCGGCAATCAGCCCCAGCATTTT
v_call: TRBV5-5; clone_size: -; j_call: TRBJ1-2; d_call: -; cdr3_aa: CASSLGGDTNYGYTF; cdr3_nt: TGTGCCAGCAGCTTGGGAGGGGACACAAACTATGGCTACACCTTC
v_call: TRBV20-1; clone_size: many; j_call: TRBJ2-7; d_call: TRBD1; cdr3_aa: CSATGQGYEQYF; cdr3_nt: TGCAGTGCTACGGGACAGGGATACGAGCAGTACTTC
v_call: TRBV20-1; clone_size: few; j_call: TRBJ1-1; d_call: -; cdr3_aa: CSARVRRYANTEAFF; cdr3_nt: TGCAGTGCTAGAGTAAGGAGGTATGCGAACACTGAAGCTTTCTTT
v_call: TRBV29-1; clone_size: few; j_call: TRBJ2-5; d_call: -; cdr3_aa: CSVGEKFRGVQETQYF; cdr3_nt: TGCAGCGTTGGCGAAAAATTCAGGGGTGTCCAAGAGACCCAGTACTTC
v_call: TRBV15; clone_size: few; j_call: TRBJ1-5; d_call: TRBD1; cdr3_aa: CATSPGQGFNQPQHF; cdr3_nt: TGTGCCACCAGCCCGGGACAGGGGTTCAATCAGCCCCAGCATTTT
v_call: TRBV12-3/TRBV12-4; clone_size: -; j_call: TRBJ2-3; d_call: -; cdr3_aa: CASRRGLRDSPSTDTQYF; cdr3_nt: TGTGCCAGCAGAAGAGGGCTGCGGGACTCTCCAAGCACAGATACGCAGTATTTT
v_call: TRBV5-1; clone_size: -; j_call: TRBJ2-7; d_call: -; cdr3_aa: CASSWLTGRVSYEQYF; cdr3_nt: TGCGCCAGCAGCTGGCTGACAGGGAGGGTCTCCTACGAGCAGTACTTC
v_call: TRBV18; clone_size: few; j_call: TRBJ2-3; d_call: -; cdr3_aa: CASARQYTDTQYF; cdr3_nt: TGTGCCAGCGCCAGACAGTACACAGATACGCAGTATTTT
v_call: TRBV20-1; clone_size: -; j_call: TRBJ2-3; d_call: -; cdr3_aa: CSARGGPQTDTQYF; cdr3_nt: TGCAGTGCTAGGGGCGGACCTCAAACAGATACGCAGTATTTT
v_call: TRBV2; clone_size: few; j_call: TRBJ2-7; d_call: TRBD2; cdr3_aa: CASRHTSGINYEQYF; cdr3_nt: TGTGCCAGCAGGCATACAAGCGGGATAAACTACGAGCAGTACTTC
v_call: TRBV19; clone_size: few; j_call: TRBJ2-2; d_call: TRBD2; cdr3_aa: CASRDATSGYTGELFF; cdr3_nt: TGTGCCAGTAGAGACGCAACTAGCGGATACACCGGGGAGCTGTTTTTT
v_call: TRBV13; clone_size: -; j_call: TRBJ2-4; d_call: TRBD2; cdr3_aa: CASSTRTSGKNIQYF; cdr3_nt: TGTGCCAGCAGCACAAGGACTAGCGGCAAAAACATTCAGTACTTC
v_call: TRBV12-3/TRBV12-4; clone_size: few; j_call: TRBJ2-1; d_call: TRBD1; cdr3_aa: CASSFATGDHNEQFF; cdr3_nt: TGTGCCAGCAGTTTCGCGACAGGGGACCACAATGAGCAGTTCTTC
v_call: TRBV20-1; clone_size: -; j_call: TRBJ2-5; d_call: -; cdr3_aa: CSARDLDRIKETQYF; cdr3_nt: TGCAGTGCTAGAGATCTGGACAGAATCAAAGAGACCCAGTACTTC
v_call: TRBV28; clone_size: -; j_call: TRBJ1-5; d_call: TRBD1; cdr3_aa: CASSQPGQGFNQPQHF; cdr3_nt: TGTGCCAGCAGTCAGCCGGGACAGGGCTTCAATCAGCCCCAGCATTTT
v_call: TRBV5-1; clone_size: few; j_call: TRBJ1-4; d_call: TRBD1; cdr3_aa: CASSRNRGQSEKLFF; cdr3_nt: TGCGCCAGCAGCCGAAACAGGGGGCAAAGTGAAAAACTGTTTTTT
v_call: TRBV20-1; clone_size: many; j_call: TRBJ2-3; d_call: -; cdr3_aa: CSASRGSFTDTQYF; cdr3_nt: TGCAGTGCTTCCCGAGGGTCCTTCACAGATACGCAGTATTTT
v_call: TRBV15; clone_size: few; j_call: TRBJ2-4; d_call: -; cdr3_aa: CATSREKAAAKNIQYF; cdr3_nt: TGTGCCACCAGCAGAGAGAAGGCGGCGGCCAAAAACATTCAGTACTTC
v_call: TRBV5-1; clone_size: -; j_call: TRBJ1-5; d_call: -; cdr3_aa: CASSLGVDRGNQPQHF; cdr3_nt: TGCGCCAGCAGCTTGGGCGTAGACCGGGGCAATCAGCCCCAGCATTTT
v_call: TRBV7-2; clone_size: -; j_call: TRBJ2-5; d_call: -; cdr3_aa: CASSLSVSPKTQYF; cdr3_nt: TGTGCCAGCAGCTTATCCGTCTCCCCCAAGACCCAGTACTTC
v_call: TRBV7-9; clone_size: -; j_call: TRBJ2-2; d_call: -; cdr3_aa: CASSLRALTGELFF; cdr3_nt: TGTGCCAGCAGCTTGCGGGCGCTCACCGGGGAGCTGTTTTTT
v_call: TRBV5-1; clone_size: -; j_call: TRBJ2-1; d_call: TRBD2; cdr3_aa: CASLGVAGSYNEQFF; cdr3_nt: TGCGCCAGCCTAGGGGTAGCGGGAAGCTACAATGAGCAGTTCTTC
v_call: TRBV5-1; clone_size: -; j_call: TRBJ1-5; d_call: -; cdr3_aa: CASSFDGQPQHF; cdr3_nt: TGCGCCAGCAGCTTTGATGGGCAGCCCCAGCATTTT
v_call: TRBV5-5; clone_size: few; j_call: TRBJ2-2; d_call: -; cdr3_aa: CASSRSSGELFF; cdr3_nt: TGTGCCAGCAGCCGTTCGTCGGGGGAGCTGTTTTTT
v_call: TRBV5-1; clone_size: few; j_call: TRBJ2-3; d_call: -; cdr3_aa: CASSGKQGGTDTQYF; cdr3_nt: TGCGCCAGCAGCGGCAAACAGGGGGGGACAGATACGCAGTATTTT
v_call: TRBV27; clone_size: few; j_call: TRBJ2-2; d_call: -; cdr3_aa: CASSLSYRLGELFF; cdr3_nt: TGTGCCAGCAGTTTATCTTACCGACTCGGGGAGCTGTTTTTT
v_call: TRBV29-1; clone_size: few; j_call: TRBJ2-7; d_call: TRBD2; cdr3_aa: CSVEGPLSGSIYEQYF; cdr3_nt: TGCAGCGTTGAAGGGCCGTTGAGCGGGAGTATCTACGAGCAGTACTTC
v_call: TRBV5-6; clone_size: -; j_call: TRBJ2-3; d_call: TRBD2; cdr3_aa: CASSLQRDRIVDTQYF; cdr3_nt: TGTGCCAGCAGCTTACAGCGGGATCGAATCGTGGATACGCAGTATTTT
v_call: TRBV5-1; clone_size: few; j_call: TRBJ2-3; d_call: -; cdr3_aa: CASSLIPTDTQYF; cdr3_nt: TGCGCCAGCAGCTTAATCCCCACAGATACGCAGTATTTT
v_call: TRBV7-9; clone_size: -; j_call: TRBJ1-2; d_call: TRBD1; cdr3_aa: CASSSGGQGYTF; cdr3_nt: TGTGCCAGCAGCTCAGGGGGGCAGGGCTACACCTTC
v_call: TRBV28; clone_size: -; j_call: TRBJ2-3; d_call: -; cdr3_aa: CASSEPRGDGTDTQYF; cdr3_nt: TGTGCCAGCAGTGAACCCAGGGGGGATGGGACAGATACGCAGTATTTT
v_call: TRBV5-5; clone_size: -; j_call: TRBJ2-2; d_call: -; cdr3_aa: CASSLVVFGELFF; cdr3_nt: TGTGCCAGCAGCTTGGTCGTATTCGGGGAGCTGTTTTTT
v_call: TRBV13; clone_size: -; j_call: TRBJ2-1; d_call: TRBD2; cdr3_aa: CASSLQPGTSGYNEQFF; cdr3_nt: TGTGCCAGCAGCTTACAGCCGGGGACTAGCGGCTACAATGAGCAGTTCTTC
v_call: TRBV25-1; clone_size: -; j_call: TRBJ2-5; d_call: TRBD1; cdr3_aa: CASSESWTGYQETQYF; cdr3_nt: TGTGCCAGCAGTGAATCCTGGACAGGTTACCAAGAGACCCAGTACTTC
v_call: TRBV5-5; clone_size: -; j_call: TRBJ1-2; d_call: -; cdr3_aa: CASSYRYRDLLYTF; cdr3_nt: TGTGCCAGCAGCTATCGCTACCGGGACCTGCTCTACACCTTC